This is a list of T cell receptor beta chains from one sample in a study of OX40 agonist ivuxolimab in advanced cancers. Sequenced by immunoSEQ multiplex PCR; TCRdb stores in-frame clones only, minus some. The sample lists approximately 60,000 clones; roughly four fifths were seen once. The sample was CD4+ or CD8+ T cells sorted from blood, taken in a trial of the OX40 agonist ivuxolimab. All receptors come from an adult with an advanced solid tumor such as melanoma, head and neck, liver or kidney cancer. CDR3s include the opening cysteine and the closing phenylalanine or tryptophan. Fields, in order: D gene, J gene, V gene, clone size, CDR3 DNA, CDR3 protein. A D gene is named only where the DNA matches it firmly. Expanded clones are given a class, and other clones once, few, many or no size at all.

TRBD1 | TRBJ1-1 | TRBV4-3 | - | TGCGCCAGCAGCCGAAGTAGGGACAGTATGAACACTGAAGCTTTCTTT | CASSRSRDSMNTEAFF
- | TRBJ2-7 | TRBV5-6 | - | TGTGCCAGCAGCACTCCGGGACGGAGCTCCTACGAGCAGTACTTC | CASSTPGRSSYEQYF
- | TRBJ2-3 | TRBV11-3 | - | TGTGCCAGCAGCTTAACAGCTAGCACAGATACGCAGTATTTT | CASSLTASTDTQYF
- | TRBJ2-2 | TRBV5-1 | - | TGCGCCAGCAGGTGGAGGAACACCGGGGAGCTGTTTTTT | CASRWRNTGELFF
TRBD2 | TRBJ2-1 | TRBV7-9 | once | TGTGCCAGCAGCTCCTTAGCGGGGAGTTACAATGAGCAGTTCTTC | CASSSLAGSYNEQFF
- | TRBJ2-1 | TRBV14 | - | TGTGCCAGCAGCCGGTGGTCACAGTCGAGCTCCTACAATGAGCAGTTCTTC | CASSRWSQSSSYNEQFF
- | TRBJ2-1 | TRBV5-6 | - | TGTGCCAGCAGCGAGGGTGTTTTTCGGCAGTTCTTC | CASSEGVFRQFF
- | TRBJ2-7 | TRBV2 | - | TGTGCCAGCAGTAGGGACCTACTGTCCTACGAGCAGTACTTC | CASSRDLLSYEQYF
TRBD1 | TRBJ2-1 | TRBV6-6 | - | TGTGCCAGCAGCCTCGGGACAGCCTACAATGAGCAGTTCTTC | CASSLGTAYNEQFF
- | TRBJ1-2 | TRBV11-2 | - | TGTGCCAGCAGCTTCCAGGGGCTCGGCTATGGCTACACCTTC | CASSFQGLGYGYTF
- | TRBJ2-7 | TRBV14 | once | TGTGCCAGCAGCCTCTGGGGCAGGACGAGCGAGCAGTACTTC | CASSLWGRTSEQYF
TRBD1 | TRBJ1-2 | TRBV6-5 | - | TGTGCCAGCAGTTACGCAGACAGGGACGGCTACACCTTC | CASSYADRDGYTF
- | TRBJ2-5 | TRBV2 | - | TGTGCCAGCAGCGACCCCCGGACAGCCACCGGGGCCCAGTACTTC | CASSDPRTATGAQYF
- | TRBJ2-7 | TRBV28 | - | TGTGCCAGCAGTTTATGGTCAGCCTCCTACGAGCAGTACTTC | CASSLWSASYEQYF
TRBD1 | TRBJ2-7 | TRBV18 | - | TGTGCCAGCTCACCGGACAGGGGCTTCGCCTACGAGCAGTACTTC | CASSPDRGFAYEQYF
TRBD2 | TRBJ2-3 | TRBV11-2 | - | TGTGCCAGCAGCTTAGGGACTAGCGGGAGAGTAAATACGCAGTATTTT | CASSLGTSGRVNTQYF
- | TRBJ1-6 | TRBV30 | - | TGTGCCTGGAGTCGAGACAGGTTTTCACCCCTCCACTTT | CAWSRDRFSPLHF
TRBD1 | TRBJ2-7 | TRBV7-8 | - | TGTGCCAGCAGATCCTCCGGGACAGGACCAGTCGAGCAGTACTTC | CASRSSGTGPVEQYF
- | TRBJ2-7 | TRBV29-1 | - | TGCAGCGTTGTTGACACAACCTCCTACGAGCAGTACTTC | CSVVDTTSYEQYF
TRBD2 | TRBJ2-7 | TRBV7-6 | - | TGTGCCAGCAGCTCCATGACTAGCGGGAGTTTCTACGAGCAGTACTTC | CASSSMTSGSFYEQYF
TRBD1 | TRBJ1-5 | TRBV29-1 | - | TGCAGCGTTGTTATAGACAGGGCTGGCAATCAGCCCCAGCATTTT | CSVVIDRAGNQPQHF
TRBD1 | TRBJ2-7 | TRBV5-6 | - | TGTGCCAGCAGCTTGAGGGACAGGGCGTCTGGAGAGCAGTACTTC | CASSLRDRASGEQYF
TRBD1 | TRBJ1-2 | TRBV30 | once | TGTGCCTGGAGTACCCGACAGGGCCAAACAAGGGGCTACACCTTC | CAWSTRQGQTRGYTF
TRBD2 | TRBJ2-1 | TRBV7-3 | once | TGTGCCAGCAGCCCACGTCGACTAGCGGGGGCCTACAATGAGCAGTTCTTC | CASSPRRLAGAYNEQFF
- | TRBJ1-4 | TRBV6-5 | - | TGTGCCAGCAGAAGAAGCCTCAATGAAAAACTGTTTTTT | CASRRSLNEKLFF
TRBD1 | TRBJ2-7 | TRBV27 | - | TGTGCCAGCAGTTTATCCGGGACAGGGGCAGGCTACGAGCAGTACTTC | CASSLSGTGAGYEQYF
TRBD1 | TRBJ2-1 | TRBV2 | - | TGTGCCAGCAGCCGGGACAGAACAGACAATGAGCAGTTCTTC | CASSRDRTDNEQFF
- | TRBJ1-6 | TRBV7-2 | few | TGTGCCAGCAGCCTCGGGGGGGGGAGAGGTTCACCCCTCCACTTT | CASSLGGGRGSPLHF
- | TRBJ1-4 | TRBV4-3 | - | TGCGCCAGCAGCCAAGAGCGGACCGGGACTAATGAAAAACTGTTTTTT | CASSQERTGTNEKLFF
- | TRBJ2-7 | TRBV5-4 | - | TGTGCCAGCAGCTTGGGCATCTCCTACGAGCAGTACTTC | CASSLGISYEQYF
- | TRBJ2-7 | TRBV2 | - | TGTGCCAGCAGCGCCTGGGACAGGGGCCCTAGCGGGGTACAATTC | CASSAWDRGPSGVQF
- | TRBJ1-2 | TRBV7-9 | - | TGTGCCAGCAGCTTACGGGAGGGGGGTGGCTACACCTTC | CASSLREGGGYTF
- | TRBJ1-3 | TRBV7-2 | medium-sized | TGTGCCAGCAGCGAAGGGACTTCTGGAAACACCATATATTTT | CASSEGTSGNTIYF
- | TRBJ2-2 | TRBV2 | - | TGTGCCAGCAGTGTGGAGGGGGCGACCGGGGAGCTGTTTTTT | CASSVEGATGELFF
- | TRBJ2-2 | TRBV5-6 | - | TGTGCCAGCAGCTTATATGCTCGGAGGAACACCGGGGAGCTGTTTTTT | CASSLYARRNTGELFF
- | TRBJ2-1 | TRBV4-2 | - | TGTGCCAGCAGCCAAGATATAAGTGTCTCCTACAATGAGCAGTTCTTC | CASSQDISVSYNEQFF
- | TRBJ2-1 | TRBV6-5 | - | TGTGCCAGCAGTTACGCTGTGGACAACCGCAATGAGCAGTTCTTC | CASSYAVDNRNEQFF
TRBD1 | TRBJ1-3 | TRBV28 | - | TGTGCCAGCAGGGGGCTCGGACAGGCGCTCTCTGGAAACACCATATATTTT | CASRGLGQALSGNTIYF
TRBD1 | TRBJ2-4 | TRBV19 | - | TGTGCCAGTAGACAGACAGGGGGCAAAAACATTCAGTACTTC | CASRQTGGKNIQYF
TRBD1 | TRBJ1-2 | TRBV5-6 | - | TGTGCCAGCAGCTTGCAACAGGGGTCTAGCTACACCTTC | CASSLQQGSSYTF
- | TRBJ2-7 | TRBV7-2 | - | TGTGCCAGCAGCTTAGAGTGGTACGAGCAGTACTTC | CASSLEWYEQYF
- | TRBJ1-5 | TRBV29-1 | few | TGCAGCGCCTCGGATACATCATCCCAGCATTTT | CSASDTSSQHF
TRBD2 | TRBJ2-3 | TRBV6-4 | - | TGTGCCAGCAGCTACGCTAGCGGGGAGGGCACAGATACGCAGTATTTT | CASSYASGEGTDTQYF
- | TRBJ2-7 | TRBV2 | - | TGTGCCAGCGTCCGAACAGGTTCATCCTACGAGCAGTACTTC | CASVRTGSSYEQYF
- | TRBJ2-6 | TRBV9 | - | TGTGCCAGCAGCGAGAGAGCAGGCGAGGGAGTCAACGTCCTGACTTTC | CASSERAGEGVNVLTF
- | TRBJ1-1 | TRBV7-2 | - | TGTGCCAGCAGCTTAAGCAGCGGAAACACTGAAGCTTTCTTT | CASSLSSGNTEAFF